This T cell receptor (beta chain) originates from a study of early T cells in non-severe SARS-CoV-2 infection. Study-wide background: Unsorted whole-blood RNA was sequenced in bulk, leaving chains unpaired. Findings and limits, study-wide: Missing private and CD4 specificities, VDJdb matching favored anti-spike CD8 responses.

Individually, cDNA molecules had unique molecular identifiers attached to them. TCRdb ran MiXCR on the 5' RACE reads and lists one entry per CDR3 protein. The sample contains some 88,000 distinct CDR3 sequences, around a sixth of which appear only once. This clonotype was found a few times. Its antigen is not known. With 0 bases clipped from V and 0 bases from J, the junction kept 3 bases outside the gene matches. The CDR3 extends over 15 amino acids. The germline V gene encodes CDR1 DFQATT and CDR2 SNEGSKA (reference sequence). The clonotype originates from an adult who was a healthcare worker with PCR-confirmed SARS-CoV-2 infection or an uninfected control (not recorded which). The chain uses TRBV20-1 and TRBJ1-2, with 8 bases aligning to TRBD1. The sample was whole blood, taken at baseline. CDR3 loop: CSARDWTGSNYGYTF. The CDR3 DNA reads TGCAGTGCTAGAGATTGGACAGGGTCTAACTATGGCTACACCTTC.